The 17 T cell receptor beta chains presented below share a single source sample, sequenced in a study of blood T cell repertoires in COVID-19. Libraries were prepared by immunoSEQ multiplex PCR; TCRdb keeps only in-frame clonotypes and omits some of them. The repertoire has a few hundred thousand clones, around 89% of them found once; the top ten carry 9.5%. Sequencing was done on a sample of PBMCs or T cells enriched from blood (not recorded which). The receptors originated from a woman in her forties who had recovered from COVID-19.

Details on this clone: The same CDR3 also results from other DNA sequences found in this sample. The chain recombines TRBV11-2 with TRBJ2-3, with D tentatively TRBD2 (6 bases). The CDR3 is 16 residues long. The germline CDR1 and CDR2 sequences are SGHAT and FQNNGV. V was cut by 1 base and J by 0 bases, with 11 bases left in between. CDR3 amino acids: CASSLGLASSTDTQYF. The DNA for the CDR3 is TGTGCCAGCAGCTTAGGGCTAGCGTCTAGCACAGATACGCAGTATTTT.

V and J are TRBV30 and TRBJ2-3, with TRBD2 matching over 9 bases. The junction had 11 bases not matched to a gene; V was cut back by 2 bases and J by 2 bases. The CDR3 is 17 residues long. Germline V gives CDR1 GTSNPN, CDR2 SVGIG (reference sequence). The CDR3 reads CAWSRGLAGRLTDTQYF. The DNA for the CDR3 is TGTGCCTGGAGTAGGGGACTAGCTGGGAGGCTCACAGATACGCAGTATTTT.

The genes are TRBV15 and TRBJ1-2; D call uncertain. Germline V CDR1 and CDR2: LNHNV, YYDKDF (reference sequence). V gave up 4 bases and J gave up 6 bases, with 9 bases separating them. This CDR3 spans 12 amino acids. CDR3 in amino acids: CATSKGRDGYTF. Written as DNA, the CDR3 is TGTGCCACCAGCAAAGGGAGAGATGGCTACACCTTC.

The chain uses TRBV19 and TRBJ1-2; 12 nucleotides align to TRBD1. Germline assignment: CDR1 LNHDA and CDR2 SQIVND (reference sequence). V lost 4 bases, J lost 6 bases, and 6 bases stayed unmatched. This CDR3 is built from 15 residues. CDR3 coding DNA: TGTGCCAGTAGTACAGGGACAGGGGGCGCCCATGGCTACACCTTC. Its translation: CASSTGTGGAHGYTF.

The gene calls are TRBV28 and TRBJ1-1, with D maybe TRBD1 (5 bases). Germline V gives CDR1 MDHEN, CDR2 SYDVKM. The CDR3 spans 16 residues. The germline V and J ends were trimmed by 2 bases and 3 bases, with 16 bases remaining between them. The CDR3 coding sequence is TGTGCCAGCAGTTTAGCGGGGGTGGGCCTGTACACTGAAGCTTTCTTT. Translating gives CASSLAGVGLYTEAFF.

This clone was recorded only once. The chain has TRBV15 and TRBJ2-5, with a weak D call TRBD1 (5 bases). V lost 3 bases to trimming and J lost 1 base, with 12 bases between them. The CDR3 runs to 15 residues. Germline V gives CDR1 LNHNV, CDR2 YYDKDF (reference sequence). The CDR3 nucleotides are TGTGCCACCAGCAGTCCCCAGGGTAGCCAAGAGACCCAGTACTTC. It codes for CATSSPQGSQETQYF.

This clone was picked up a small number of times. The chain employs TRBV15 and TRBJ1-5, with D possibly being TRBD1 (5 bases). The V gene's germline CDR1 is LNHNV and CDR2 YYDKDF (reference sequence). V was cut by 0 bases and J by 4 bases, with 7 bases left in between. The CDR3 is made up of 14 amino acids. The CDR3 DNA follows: TGTGCCACCAGCAGAGATAACAGGAATCAGCCCCAGCATTTT. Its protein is CATSRDNRNQPQHF.

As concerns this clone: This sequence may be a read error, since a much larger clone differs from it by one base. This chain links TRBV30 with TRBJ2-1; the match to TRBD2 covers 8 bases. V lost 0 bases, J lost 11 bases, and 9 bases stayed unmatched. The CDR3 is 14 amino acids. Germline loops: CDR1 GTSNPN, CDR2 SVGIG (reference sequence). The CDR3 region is CAWSVGLAVHKQFF. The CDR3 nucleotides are TGTGCCTGGAGTGTAGGACTAGCTGTCCATAAGCAGTTCTTC.

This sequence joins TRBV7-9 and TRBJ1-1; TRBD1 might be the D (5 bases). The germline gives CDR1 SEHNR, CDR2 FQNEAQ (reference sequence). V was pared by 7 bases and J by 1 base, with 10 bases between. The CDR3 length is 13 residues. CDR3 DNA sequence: TGTGCCAGCACGGGGACTGCGAACACTGAAGCTTTCTTT. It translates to CASTGTANTEAFF.

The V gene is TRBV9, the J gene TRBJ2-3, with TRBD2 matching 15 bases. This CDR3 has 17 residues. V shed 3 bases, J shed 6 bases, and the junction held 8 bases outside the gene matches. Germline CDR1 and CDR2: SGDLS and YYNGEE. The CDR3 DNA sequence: TGTGCCAGCAGCGGAGCCCTGGGACTAGCGGGAGGCGATACGCAGTATTTT. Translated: CASSGALGLAGGDTQYF.

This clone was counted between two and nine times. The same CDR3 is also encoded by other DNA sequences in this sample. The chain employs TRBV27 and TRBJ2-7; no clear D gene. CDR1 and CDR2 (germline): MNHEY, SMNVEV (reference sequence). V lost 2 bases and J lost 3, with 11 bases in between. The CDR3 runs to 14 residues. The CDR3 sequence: CASSLTGSSYEQYF. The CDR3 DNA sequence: TGTGCCAGCAGTTTAACCGGGTCTAGCTACGAGCAGTACTTC.

The DNA of the CDR3 is TGTGCCACCAGTGAGGGGGCAACAACCCTTTACAATGAGCAGTTCTTC. This translates into CATSEGATTLYNEQFF. The chain has TRBV24-1 and TRBJ2-1; tentative D call: TRBD1 (6 bases). Germline values: CDR1 KGHDR, CDR2 SFDVKD. The CDR3 length is 16 residues. Trimming removed 4 bases from V and 4 bases from J, with 16 bases in between.

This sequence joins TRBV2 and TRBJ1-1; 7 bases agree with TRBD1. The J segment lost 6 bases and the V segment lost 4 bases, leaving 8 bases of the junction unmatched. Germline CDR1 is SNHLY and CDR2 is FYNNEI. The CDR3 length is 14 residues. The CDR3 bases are TGTGCCAGCAGTGTCACGACAGGGACGGCTGAAGCTTTCTTT. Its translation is CASSVTTGTAEAFF.

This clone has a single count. The CDR3, as DNA: TGTGCCAGCAGCCCCGCGGGTGACTCCTACGAGCAGTACTTC. It codes for CASSPAGDSYEQYF. The V call is TRBV7-3, the J call TRBJ2-7; D is possibly TRBD2 (5 bases). The germline V gene encodes CDR1 SGHTA and CDR2 FQGTGA. The CDR3 contains 14 residues. Trimming stripped 5 bases from V and 0 bases from J, with 11 bases between.

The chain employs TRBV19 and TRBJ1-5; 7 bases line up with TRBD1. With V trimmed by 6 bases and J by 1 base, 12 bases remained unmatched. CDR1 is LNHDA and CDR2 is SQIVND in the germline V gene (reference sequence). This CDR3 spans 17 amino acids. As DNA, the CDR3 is TGTGCCAGTAGGGCTCGGGGTAGGGGGCGAAGCAATCAGCCCCAGCATTTT. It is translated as CASRARGRGRSNQPQHF.

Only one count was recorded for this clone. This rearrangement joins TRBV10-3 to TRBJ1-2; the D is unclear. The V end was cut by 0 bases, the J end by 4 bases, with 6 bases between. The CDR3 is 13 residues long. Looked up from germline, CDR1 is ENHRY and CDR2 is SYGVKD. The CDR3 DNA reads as TGTGCCATCAGTGAGTCGAGGATCTATGGCTACACCTTC. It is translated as CAISESRIYGYTF.

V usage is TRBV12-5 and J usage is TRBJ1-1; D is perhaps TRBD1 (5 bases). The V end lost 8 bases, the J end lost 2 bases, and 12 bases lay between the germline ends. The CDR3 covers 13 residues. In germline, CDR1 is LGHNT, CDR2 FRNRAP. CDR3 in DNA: TGTGCTAGTTCACCGGGGGGAAACACTGAAGCTTTCTTT. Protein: CASSPGGNTEAFF. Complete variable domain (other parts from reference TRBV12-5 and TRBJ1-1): DARVTQTPRHKVTEMGQEVTMRCQPILGHNTVFWYRQTMMQGLELLAYFRNRAPLDDSGMPKDRFSAEMPDATLATLKIQPSEPRDSAVYFCASSPGGNTEAFFGQGTRLTVV.